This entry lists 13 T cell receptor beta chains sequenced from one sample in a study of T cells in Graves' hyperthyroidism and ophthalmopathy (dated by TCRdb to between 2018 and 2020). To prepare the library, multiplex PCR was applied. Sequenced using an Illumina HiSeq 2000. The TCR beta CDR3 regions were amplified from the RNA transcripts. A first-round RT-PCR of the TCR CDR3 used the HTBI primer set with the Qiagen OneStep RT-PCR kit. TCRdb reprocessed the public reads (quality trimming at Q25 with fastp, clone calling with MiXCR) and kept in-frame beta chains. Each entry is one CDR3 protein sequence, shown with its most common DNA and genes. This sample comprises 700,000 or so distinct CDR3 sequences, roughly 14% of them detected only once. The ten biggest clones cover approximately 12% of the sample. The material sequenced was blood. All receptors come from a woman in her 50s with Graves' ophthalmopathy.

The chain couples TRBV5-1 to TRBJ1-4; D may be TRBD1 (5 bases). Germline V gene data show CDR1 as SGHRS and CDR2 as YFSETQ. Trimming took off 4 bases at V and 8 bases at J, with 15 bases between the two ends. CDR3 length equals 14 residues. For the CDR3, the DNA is TGCGCCAGCAGCCCGGGACTAGCGGGGGAAAAACTGTTTTTT. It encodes CASSPGLAGEKLFF. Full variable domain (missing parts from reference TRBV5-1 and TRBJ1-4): KAGVTQTPRYLIKTRGQQVTLSCSPISGHRSVSWYQQTPGQGLQFLFEYFSETQRNKGNFPGRFSGRQFSNSRSEMNVSTLELGDSALYLCASSPGLAGEKLFFGSGTQLSVL.

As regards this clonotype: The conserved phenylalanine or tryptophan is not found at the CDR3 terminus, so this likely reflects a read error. In DNA, the CDR3 is TGTGCCAGTAGTCCAACGACAGGGAAGCCGCCTGGGGGCTACACCCTC. This encodes CASSPTTGKPPGGYTL. The chain recombines TRBV19 with TRBJ1-2, with 7 bases fitting TRBD1. The CDR3 is 16 residues long. CDR1 and CDR2 (germline): LNHDA, SQIVND (reference sequence). J lost 8 bases, V lost 5 bases, and 17 bases had no gene match.

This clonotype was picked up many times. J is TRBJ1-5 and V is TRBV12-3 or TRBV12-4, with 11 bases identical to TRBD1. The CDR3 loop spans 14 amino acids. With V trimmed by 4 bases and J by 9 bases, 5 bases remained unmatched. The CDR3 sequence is CASSWTGGGGPQHF. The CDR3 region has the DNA TGTGCCAGCAGTTGGACAGGGGGCGGGGGGCCCCAGCATTTT.

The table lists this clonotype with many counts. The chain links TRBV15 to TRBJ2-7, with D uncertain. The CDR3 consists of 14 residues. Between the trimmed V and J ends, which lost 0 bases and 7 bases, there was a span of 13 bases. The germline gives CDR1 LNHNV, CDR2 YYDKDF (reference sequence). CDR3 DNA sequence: TGTGCCACCAGCAGAGATAAGAATATTGTTGAGCAGTACTTC. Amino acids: CATSRDKNIVEQYF.

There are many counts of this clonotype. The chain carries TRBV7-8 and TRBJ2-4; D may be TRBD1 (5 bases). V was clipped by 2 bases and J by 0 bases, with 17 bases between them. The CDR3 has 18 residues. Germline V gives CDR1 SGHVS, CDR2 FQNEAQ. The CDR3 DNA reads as TGTGCCAGCAGCTTACTTGGACAAAGCCACTTAGCCAAAAACATTCAGTACTTC. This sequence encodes CASSLLGQSHLAKNIQYF.

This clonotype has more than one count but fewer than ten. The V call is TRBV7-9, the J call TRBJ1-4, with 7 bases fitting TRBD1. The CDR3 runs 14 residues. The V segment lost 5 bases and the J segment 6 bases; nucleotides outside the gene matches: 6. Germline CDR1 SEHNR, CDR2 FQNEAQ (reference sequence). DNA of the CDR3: TGTGCCAGCAGCCCCGGGACAGTGGATGAAAAACTGTTTTTT. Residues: CASSPGTVDEKLFF.

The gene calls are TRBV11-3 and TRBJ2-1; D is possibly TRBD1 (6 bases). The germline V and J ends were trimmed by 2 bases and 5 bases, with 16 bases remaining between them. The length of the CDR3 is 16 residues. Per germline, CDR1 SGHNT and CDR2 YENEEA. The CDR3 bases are TGTGCCAGCAGCTTAAGTTCCCCAGGGGACAACAATGAGCAGTTCTTC. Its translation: CASSLSSPGDNNEQFF.

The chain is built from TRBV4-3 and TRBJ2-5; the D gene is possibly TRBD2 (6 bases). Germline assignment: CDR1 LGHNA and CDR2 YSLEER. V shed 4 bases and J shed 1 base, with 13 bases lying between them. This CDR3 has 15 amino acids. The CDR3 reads CASSPGGIPQETQYF. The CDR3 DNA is TGCGCCAGCAGCCCTGGCGGGATTCCCCAAGAGACCCAGTACTTC.

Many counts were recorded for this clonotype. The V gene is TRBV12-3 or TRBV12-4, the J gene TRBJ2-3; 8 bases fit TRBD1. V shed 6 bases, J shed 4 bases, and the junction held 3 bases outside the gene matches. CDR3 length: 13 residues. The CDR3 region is CASSLTGADTQYF. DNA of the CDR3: TGTGCCAGCAGCCTGACAGGGGCAGATACGCAGTATTTT.

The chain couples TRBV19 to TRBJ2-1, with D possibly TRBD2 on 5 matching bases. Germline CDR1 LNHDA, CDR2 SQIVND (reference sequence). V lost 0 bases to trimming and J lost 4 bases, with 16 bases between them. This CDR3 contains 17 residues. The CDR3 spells CASSIDTSGPFYNEQFF. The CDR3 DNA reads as TGTGCCAGTAGTATAGATACCAGCGGCCCTTTTTACAATGAGCAGTTCTTC.

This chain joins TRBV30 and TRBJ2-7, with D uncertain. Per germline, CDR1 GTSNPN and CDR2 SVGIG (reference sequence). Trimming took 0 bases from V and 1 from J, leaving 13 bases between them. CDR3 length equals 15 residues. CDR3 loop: CAWSVGSALSYEQYF. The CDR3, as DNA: TGTGCCTGGAGTGTGGGGTCGGCACTATCCTACGAGCAGTACTTC. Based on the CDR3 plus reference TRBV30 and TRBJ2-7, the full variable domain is SQTIHQWPATLVQPVGSPLSLECTVEGTSNPNLYWYRQAAGRGLQLLFYSVGIGQISSEVPQNLSASRPQDRQFILSSKKLLLSDSGFYLCAWSVGSALSYEQYFGPGTRLTVT.

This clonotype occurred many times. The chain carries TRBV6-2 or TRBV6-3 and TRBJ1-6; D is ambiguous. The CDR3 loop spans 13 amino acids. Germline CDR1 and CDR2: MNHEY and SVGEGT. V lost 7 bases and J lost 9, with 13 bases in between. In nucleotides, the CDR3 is TGTGCCAGCAAAACAGCAACAACTTCACCCCTCCACTTT. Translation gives CASKTATTSPLHF.

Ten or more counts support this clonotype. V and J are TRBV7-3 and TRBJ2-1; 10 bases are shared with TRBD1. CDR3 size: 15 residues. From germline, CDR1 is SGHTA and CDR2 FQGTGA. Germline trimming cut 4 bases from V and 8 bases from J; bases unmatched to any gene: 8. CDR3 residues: CASSSPGTGVHEQFF. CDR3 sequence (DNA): TGTGCCAGCAGCTCACCCGGGACAGGGGTCCATGAGCAGTTCTTC.